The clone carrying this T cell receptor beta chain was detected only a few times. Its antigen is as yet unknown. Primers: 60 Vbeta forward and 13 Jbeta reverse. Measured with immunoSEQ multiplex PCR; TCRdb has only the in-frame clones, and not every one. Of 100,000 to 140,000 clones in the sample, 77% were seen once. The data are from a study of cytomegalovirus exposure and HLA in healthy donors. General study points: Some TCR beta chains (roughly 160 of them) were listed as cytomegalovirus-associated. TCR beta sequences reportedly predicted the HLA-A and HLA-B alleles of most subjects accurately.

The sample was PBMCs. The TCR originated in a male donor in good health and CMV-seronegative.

The CDR3 spells CASSPMDTGTEAFF. The CDR3 DNA is TGTGCCAGCTCACCTATGGACACAGGTACTGAAGCTTTCTTT. The chain employs TRBV18 and TRBJ1-1, with D possibly matching TRBD1 (5 bases). From germline, CDR1 is KGHSH and CDR2 LQKENI. The CDR3 extends over 14 amino acids. V lost 3 bases, J lost 5 bases, and 13 bases lay in between.